The source of this T cell receptor beta chain is a study of blood T cell repertoires in COVID-19. Study summary: Nucleic acid was either cDNA or gDNA, and it came from T cells, B-cell-depleted T cells, or PBMCs.

Generated by immunoSEQ multiplex PCR, the TCRdb table keeps only in-frame clones and is missing some. The sample gives a few hundred thousand clones, around 90% of which show up once; 3% to 3.5% is in the top ten. This CDR3 comprises 16 residues. Per the germline V gene, CDR1 is SGHDT and CDR2 is YYEEEE. V was cut by 0 bases and J by 0 bases, with 10 bases left in between. Sequenced sample: peripheral blood. This clonotype originated in a man in his 60s with acute or convalescent COVID-19. The V call is TRBV5-6, the J call TRBJ1-3; D may be TRBD1 (5 bases). CDR3 coding DNA: TGTGCCAGCAGCTTGGGGGTGGGGCACTCTGGAAACACCATATATTTT. Translating gives CASSLGVGHSGNTIYF.